This T cell receptor beta chain was profiled in a study of T cell responses to AZD1222 COVID-19 vaccine. Sequencing used immunoSEQ multiplex PCR; TCRdb keeps in-frame clones, though not all of them. The sample shows fewer than 95,000 clones, 89% of them seen only once. Germline values: CDR1 LGHDT, CDR2 YNNKEL (reference sequence). The V gene lost 0 bases and the J gene lost 3 bases, with 9 bases spanning the gap. CDR3 length: 14 residues. This chain links TRBV3-1 (or the pseudogene TRBV3-2) with TRBJ2-7, with D unresolved. The receptor's source is an adult who received the AZD1222 COVID-19 vaccine. Specimen: peripheral blood, collected 28 days after the second AZD1222 dose. The CDR3 nucleotides read TGTGCCAGCAGCCAAGATCGTTCCAGCTACGAGCAGTACTTC. Translation: CASSQDRSSYEQYF.